Each of the 16 T cell receptor beta chains below was sequenced from the same sample in a study of shared clonotypes between healthy human individuals. TCRdb's copy holds only in-frame clones and misses some; the assay was immunoSEQ multiplex PCR. The sample includes approximately 2.3 million clones, about 92% of them seen just once. Sequenced input: naive CD4+ T cells from PBMCs. Noted subset: CD45RA+ positively selected. These receptors all come from a man between 18 and 29 years old in good health. Some clones in this sample may be carry-over from other donors' samples.

J is TRBJ1-2 and V is TRBV28; the D is unclear. Germline-derived CDR1 and CDR2 are MDHEN and SYDVKM. Trimming shortened V by 2 bases and J by 5 bases, and 12 bases separated the two germline ends. CDR3 length equals 14 residues. Here the CDR3 reads CASSLGPRYYGYTF. The CDR3 DNA sequence: TGTGCCAGCAGTTTAGGACCCCGGTATTATGGCTACACCTTC.

As DNA, the CDR3 is TGTGCTGGCCCGTTGGGGACAGGGCTGGGGAGGTATGGCTACACCTTC. Protein product: CAGPLGTGLGRYGYTF. The chain joins TRBV30 to TRBJ1-2; 9 bases fit TRBD1. The length of the CDR3 is 16 residues. CDR1 is GTSNPN, CDR2 SVGIG, per germline (reference sequence). Full variable domain (outside the CDR3, taken from reference TRBV30 and TRBJ1-2): SQTIHQWPATLVQPVGSPLSLECTVEGTSNPNLYWYRQAAGRGLQLLFYSVGIGQISSEVPQNLSASRPQDRQFILSSKKLLLSDSGFYLCAGPLGTGLGRYGYTFGSGTRLTVV.

The genes are TRBV28 and TRBJ2-5, with D unclear. Germline V gene data show CDR1 as MDHEN and CDR2 as SYDVKM. V was clipped by 2 bases and J by 1 base, with 14 bases between them. The CDR3 loop spans 16 amino acids. The CDR3 reads CASSLADNTIQETQYF. The CDR3 DNA follows: TGTGCCAGCAGTTTAGCAGATAACACCATCCAAGAGACCCAGTACTTC.

This clone has just one count. The chain combines TRBV11-1 with TRBJ1-2; 9 bases map to TRBD1. CDR1 SGHAT and CDR2 FQDESV come from the germline V gene (reference sequence). This CDR3 has 14 residues. Germline trimming cut 5 bases from V and 6 bases from J; bases unmatched to any gene: 7. CDR3 residues: CASSTGTGRDGYTF. In nucleotides, the CDR3 is TGTGCCAGCAGCACCGGGACAGGGAGAGATGGCTACACCTTC. The full variable domain, in which reference TRBV11-1 and TRBJ1-2 provide the parts outside the CDR3, is EAEVAQSPRYKITEKSQAVAFWCDPISGHATLYWYRQILGQGPELLVQFQDESVVDDSQLPKDRFSAERLKGVDSTLKIQPAELGDSAMYLCASSTGTGRDGYTFGSGTRLTVV.

The chain joins TRBV9 to TRBJ1-3, with D tentatively TRBD1 (6 bases). The CDR3 runs 15 residues. CDR1 and CDR2 (germline): SGDLS, YYNGEE. V lost 0 bases to trimming and J lost 7 bases, with 14 bases between them. CDR3 in amino acids: CASSVVPQGGNTIYF. The CDR3 DNA is TGTGCCAGCAGCGTAGTGCCACAGGGAGGGAACACCATATATTTT.

CDR3: CASSQDPSGYNEQFF. In nucleotides, the CDR3 is TGCGCCAGCAGCCAAGATCCGTCGGGGTACAATGAGCAGTTCTTC. This chain uses TRBV4-1 with TRBJ2-1; weak D call: TRBD2 (5 bases). The CDR3 is 15 amino acids. Trimming took 0 bases from V and 4 from J, leaving 10 bases between them. CDR1 and CDR2 from the germline V gene are MGHRA and YSYEKL.

J is TRBJ2-1 and V is TRBV5-1; 7 bases are a match to TRBD2. Trimming took 0 bases from V and 6 from J; bases not matched to a gene: 9. CDR3 size: 16 residues. The germline V gene has CDR1 SGHRS and CDR2 YFSETQ. CDR3 DNA: TGCGCCAGCAGCTTGGACGTTGCCACGGGGGGCAATGAGCAGTTCTTC. Its protein is CASSLDVATGGNEQFF. Full variable domain (outside the CDR3, taken from reference TRBV5-1 and TRBJ2-1): KAGVTQTPRYLIKTRGQQVTLSCSPISGHRSVSWYQQTPGQGLQFLFEYFSETQRNKGNFPGRFSGRQFSNSRSEMNVSTLELGDSALYLCASSLDVATGGNEQFFGPGTRLTVL.

CDR3 residues: CATGQIGATNEKLFF. CDR3 DNA sequence: TGTGCCACCGGACAGATTGGGGCAACTAATGAAAAACTGTTTTTT. The chain has TRBV19 and TRBJ1-4; D might be TRBD1 (6 bases). Germline CDR1 is LNHDA and CDR2 is SQIVND (reference sequence). With 10 bases removed from V and 0 bases from J, the gap between germline ends came to 15 bases. The CDR3 length is 15 residues.

A note on this clone: At the DNA level, this CDR3 is encoded by other sequences in the same sample as well. The chain uses TRBV28 and TRBJ1-3, with unresolved D. Germline CDR1 reads MDHEN; CDR2 reads SYDVKM. V lost 2 bases, J lost 4 bases, and 9 bases lay in between. This CDR3 spans 14 amino acids. CDR3 sequence: CASSLRGAGNTIYF. In DNA, the CDR3 is TGTGCCAGCAGTTTAAGAGGAGCCGGAAACACCATATATTTT.

Worth noting for this clone: The junction departs from germline at one end; a sequencing error may be responsible. This rearrangement joins TRBV7-2 to TRBJ1-2; D unclear. This CDR3 region has 13 residues. Looked up from germline, CDR1 is SGHTA and CDR2 is FQGNSA. This CDR3 reads CASSQRLRYGYTF. CDR3 bases: TGCGCCAGCAGCCAGCGTCTTCGGTATGGCTACACCTTC.

J is TRBJ2-3 and V is TRBV2; 11 bases match TRBD2. The CDR3 is 15 residues long. Germline CDR1 reads SNHLY; CDR2 reads FYNNEI. J gave up 7 bases and V 1 base, and 4 bases lay outside the gene matches. CDR3 residues: CASSEELAGVNTQYF. CDR3 nucleotides: TGTGCCAGCAGTGAAGAACTAGCGGGAGTTAATACGCAGTATTTT.

This clone has a single count. This chain joins TRBV25-1 and TRBJ2-5, with 8 bases aligning to TRBD1. The CDR3 covers 15 residues. J lost 1 base, V lost 4 bases, and 5 bases had no gene match. Germline CDR1 and CDR2: MGHDK and SYGVNS. CDR3 protein: CASSAGTGGQETQYF. CDR3 nucleotide sequence: TGTGCCAGCAGTGCCGGGACAGGAGGCCAAGAGACCCAGTACTTC.

This clone was counted once. This chain uses TRBV7-3 with TRBJ2-6; D may be TRBD1 (5 bases). This CDR3 has 17 amino acids. Trimming pared 4 bases from V and 0 bases from J, leaving 13 bases between. Germline CDR1 is SGHTA and CDR2 is FQGTGA. DNA for the CDR3: TGTGCCAGCAGCTCCCAGGGTTTTGACTCTGGGGCCAACGTCCTGACTTTC. Its protein product is CASSSQGFDSGANVLTF.

The gene calls are TRBV5-1 and TRBJ1-2; D is perhaps TRBD1 (5 bases). CDR1 is SGHRS and CDR2 is YFSETQ in the germline V gene. The CDR3 spans 15 residues. V was cut by 1 base and J by 3 bases, with 13 bases left in between. DNA for the CDR3: TGCGCCAGCAGCTTGCGGGGGGGTGGAGACTATGGCTACACCTTC. Translation: CASSLRGGGDYGYTF.

This chain links TRBV7-6 with TRBJ1-1; D is unresolved. Germline CDR1 SGHVS, CDR2 FNYEAQ. Between the trimmed V and J ends, which lost 0 bases and 11 bases, there was a span of 16 bases. The CDR3 contains 14 residues. CDR3 in amino acids: CASSLANGQANAFF. The CDR3 DNA reads TGTGCCAGCAGCTTAGCGAACGGTCAAGCTAATGCTTTCTTT.

V is TRBV11-2 and J is TRBJ2-3; D assignment may be TRBD1 or TRBD2 (6 bases each). Trimming cost V 3 bases and J 5 bases, with 9 bases left between them. Per the germline V gene, CDR1 is SGHAT and CDR2 is FQNNGV. CDR3 length equals 13 residues. The CDR3 here is CASSFEGGDTQYF. The CDR3 DNA reads TGTGCCAGCAGCTTCGAGGGGGGAGATACGCAGTATTTT.